This T cell receptor (beta chain) was found in a study of blood T cell repertoires in COVID-19. Sequencing used immunoSEQ multiplex PCR; TCRdb keeps in-frame clones, though not all of them. The sample lists about 250,000 clones; roughly 88% were seen once. Looked up from germline, CDR1 is SGDLS and CDR2 is YYNGEE. V trimming: 5 bases; J trimming: 3 bases; junction bases outside the gene matches: 6. This CDR3 comprises 14 residues. Sequencing was done on a sample of peripheral blood. The clonotype comes from a woman under 40 with acute or convalescent COVID-19. The genes are TRBV9 and TRBJ1-2; 8 bases agree with TRBD1. The CDR3 here is CASSPGQEYYGYTF. The CDR3 DNA sequence: TGTGCCAGCAGTCCGGGACAGGAGTACTATGGCTACACCTTC.